The present entry profiles one T cell receptor beta chain with its context. No antigen is known for it. No per-base quality is available; no much larger clone lies one base away. Sequencing of the TRB variable region was done with the immunoSEQ hsTCRB v3.0 assay at survey level resolution. The target sequencing depth for TRB was 40,000-50,000 T-cell genomes per sample. TRB libraries were pooled and sequenced on an Illumina MiSeq using a v3 150-cycle kit. Per the source publication's procedure: Repertoire analysis was performed in R inside a reproducible Nextflow workflow that covered QC, data transformation and analysis. LymphoSeq2, an R package for exploring AIRR-Seq data, was used to implement custom analyses. Four samples yielding fewer than 5000 total TRB sequences were excluded, leaving around 200 analyzed HIV repertoires. Among the 170 to 200 retained HIV repertoires, some 60 were collected before ART initiation and 120 to 140 after ART initiation. Repertoires were downsampled to 5000 TRB nucleotide sequences, with summary statistics averaged over 100 downsampling iterations. Only TRB sequences with CDR3 regions of at least seven amino acids were retained for analysis. Diversity was measured with a Shannon entropy-derived clonality score and the Gini coefficient. Repertoire networks linked the top 5000 CDR3 amino acid sequences whenever two sequences differed by an edit distance of one. For TRB CDR3 amino acid sequences, GLIPH2 was used to predict antigen specificity groups and MHC restriction. To flag known associations with CMV, EBV, HIV or tissue antigens, CDR3 amino acid sequences were compared against VDJdb and McPAS-TCR. Pre-ART, post-ART and control groups were compared with Wilcoxon signed-rank tests and Holm-Bonferroni correction. TCRdb holds this immuneACCESS table with in-frame rearrangements only. Some clones are missing; in checked studies, unresolved V genes explain under half, and the rest has no known cause. V, J and clone size derive from that table, while D and trimming were established from the DNA sequence. This sample lists under 30,000 clones; 70% to 85% were detected once. Roughly 6% of the sample goes to the ten largest clones.

To be included, a participant needed at least one PBMC sample from before ART initiation plus at least two post-ART samples. All participants with HIV were treated in the United States of America. Cryopreserved samples of roughly 0.85-11 million PBMC were thawed and washed before DNA extraction. At the time of the earliest PBMC sample, participants with HIV were aged between roughly 23 and 60 years. PBMC samples from each participant spanned 1-4 timepoints before ART initiation and 2-8 timepoints after ART initiation, with a median of 7 samples. Serial HIV viral load, CD4+ T-cell count, ART history and demographic data were obtained for every participant. Using a Qiagen kit on a QIAcube, genomic DNA was extracted from unsorted PBMC, with samples processed in batches of 12. The CDR3 numbers 14 residues from cysteine through phenylalanine. This entry keeps only the CDR3 DNA: 42 bases, framed from base 1. According to the germline V gene (reference sequence), CDR1 reads SEHNR and CDR2 reads FQNEAQ. After removal of 6 bases from V and 3 bases from J, the junction retains 7 bases not matched to a gene.

This specimen belongs to a study of long-term antiretroviral therapy in people with HIV (dated 2022 in TCRdb). In the study overall: The earliest samples were collected about a decade before the 2015 WHO recommendation for immediate ART, when ART was typically delayed until CD4 counts fell. About 40% of the 30 participants with HIV were female. Whether ART initiation and durable HIV suppression were associated with changes in peripheral blood TRB repertoire composition and diversity was tested in a retrospective serial study. The cohort contributed about 200 cryopreserved PBMC samples from 25 to 35 adults with confirmed HIV infection, collected serially over a mean of about six years (range 1-12). Test extractions of a monoclonal T-cell line alongside some 35 polyclonal samples showed no cross-contamination during QIAcube processing. What the authors observed across the whole study: Expanded TRB clones identified before ART initiation dominated the repertoire across all time points, though the dominance fluctuated and decreased in many PLHIV after ART. No data were available on ART adherence, viral resistance or therapy changes, limiting inferences about post-ART repertoire changes. The samples span the years 2004 to 2017, and the ART regimens used may be less effective than current regimens. Because pre-ART samples had limited cell numbers, profiling was done on unsorted PBMC rather than on sorted CD4+ and CD8+ T cells. Limited PBMC availability meant only the TCR beta chain was sequenced, without alpha chain pairing. HIV repertoires had narrower CDR3 length ranges than controls, and the network structure suggested an antigen-experienced repertoire that shifted only slightly toward naive after ART. ART initiation was associated with a significant increase in TRB diversity, but diversity stayed significantly below transplant donor controls even after long-term ART.

Sequences were derived from unsorted PBMCs, sampled 0.7 years before starting antiretroviral therapy. The source is a man younger than 45 with HIV. The chain uses TRBV7-9 and TRBJ2-5; TRBD1 agrees with 7 junctional bases. The CDR3: CASRPGTVKETQYF. The base sequence is TGTGCCAGCAGACCCGGGACAGTAAAAGAGACCCAGTACTTC.